These T cell receptor beta chains were read from a single sample in a study of cytomegalovirus exposure and HLA in healthy donors. Some clones are missing from TCRdb's copy, which holds only in-frame ones; the method was immunoSEQ multiplex PCR. Of 50,000 to 65,000 clones in the sample, around 95% were seen once. The sequenced sample was PBMCs. The receptors come from a woman aged 18-29 years in good health and CMV-seropositive. The CDR3 runs from the conserved cysteine through the conserved F or W. The D gene is left open where the match is weak. Clone size appears in some rows only: once, few, many, or a class for an expanded clone.

>TRBV6-1|NA|TRBD1|TRBJ2-7
TGTGCCAGCAGTAGGCAGGGGGAGACCTACGAGCAGTACTTC
CASSRQGETYEQYF
>TRBV9|NA|NA|TRBJ1-2
TGTGCCAGCAGCGTAACAGTGGACTATGGCTACACCTTC
CASSVTVDYGYTF
>TRBV4-2|NA|NA|TRBJ2-4
TGTGCCAGCAGCCAAGCCCAATCGGGGGCCAAAAACATTCAGTACTTC
CASSQAQSGAKNIQYF
>TRBV6-1|few|TRBD1|TRBJ1-6
TGTGCCAGCAGTCCACAGGGGGGGGAGTCACCCCTCCACTTT
CASSPQGGESPLHF
>TRBV6-5|NA|NA|TRBJ2-2
TGTGCCAGCAGTGGGGGCAGGGTGGCCGGGGAGCTGTTTTTT
CASSGGRVAGELFF
>TRBV18|NA|TRBD1|TRBJ1-4
TGTGCCAGCTCACCACAATATCAGGGGGGTGAAAAACTGTTTTTT
CASSPQYQGGEKLFF
>TRBV30|NA|NA|TRBJ2-3
TGTGCCTGGAGCTATGGAGGGGGGGTAGGAACAGATACGCAGTATTTT
CAWSYGGGVGTDTQYF
>TRBV28|NA|NA|TRBJ1-1
TGTGCCAGCAGTTTAGGGCAGCTGAACACTGAAGCTTTCTTT
CASSLGQLNTEAFF
>TRBV23-1|NA|NA|TRBJ1-1
TGCGCCAGCAGTCAATATCCCCATAGGAGGAACACTGAAGCTTTCTTT
CASSQYPHRRNTEAFF
>TRBV6-1|NA|NA|TRBJ2-3
TGTGCCAGCAGTGAACCGTCGAGTGCAGATACGCAGTATTTT
CASSEPSSADTQYF
>TRBV19|NA|TRBD1|TRBJ1-5
TGTGCCAGTAGTTTGAGGACAGGGAACAATCAGCCCCAGCATTTT
CASSLRTGNNQPQHF
>TRBV5-1|NA|TRBD1|TRBJ2-4
TGCGCCAGCAGCTGGAAGACAGGGGCAAGCCCAACTACCAAAAACATTCAGTACTTC
CASSWKTGASPTTKNIQYF
>TRBV27|NA|TRBD2|TRBJ2-3
TGTGCCAGCAGTCCCCCCCCTAGCGGGGAACGCACAGATACGCAGTATTTT
CASSPPPSGERTDTQYF
>TRBV7-3|NA|TRBD2|TRBJ2-7
TGTGCCAGCAGCTCAGGACTAGCGGGGGTCCACGAGCAGTACTTC
CASSSGLAGVHEQYF